Following are 31 T cell receptor beta chains from one sample sequenced in a study of T cell responses to AZD1222 COVID-19 vaccine. Here immunoSEQ multiplex PCR was the method, and the copy in TCRdb shows in-frame clones only, minus some. The table shows about 180,000 clones, with around 89% occurring only once. Sequencing used peripheral blood, obtained 28 days after the second AZD1222 dose. The receptor source for this set is an adult who received the AZD1222 COVID-19 vaccine.

CDR3 in amino acids: CASSSGTANTGELFF. The CDR3 nucleotides read TGTGCCAGCAGCTCCGGGACCGCGAACACCGGGGAGCTGTTTTTT. The chain is built from TRBV5-4 and TRBJ2-2, with D possibly called TRBD1 or TRBD2 (5 bases each). Germline assignment: CDR1 SGHNT and CDR2 YYREEE (reference sequence). CDR3 size: 15 residues. With 3 bases removed from V and 0 bases from J, the gap between germline ends came to 9 bases. Together with reference TRBV5-4 and TRBJ2-2, the CDR3 gives the full variable domain: ETGVTQSPTHLIKTRGQQVTLRCSSQSGHNTVSWYQQALGQGPQFIFQYYREEENGRGNFPPRFSGLQFPNYSSELNVNALELDDSALYLCASSSGTANTGELFFGEGSRLTVL.

The chain combines TRBV7-9 with TRBJ2-2, with D perhaps matching TRBD2 (5 bases). CDR3 size: 15 residues. The germline V gene has CDR1 SEHNR and CDR2 FQNEAQ (reference sequence). V was trimmed by 1 base and J by 6 bases, leaving 12 bases between them. The CDR3 is CASSLGKRVSGELFF. For the CDR3, the DNA is TGTGCCAGCAGCTTAGGGAAGAGGGTATCCGGGGAGCTGTTTTTT.

The CDR3 is CASSVAFGYEQYF. CDR3 DNA: TGTGCCAGCAGCGTAGCTTTCGGCTACGAGCAGTACTTC. The chain has TRBV9 and TRBJ2-7; D unclear. CDR1 is SGDLS and CDR2 is YYNGEE in the germline V gene. With 0 bases removed from V and 3 bases from J, the gap between germline ends came to 7 bases. The CDR3 is made up of 13 amino acids. The full variable domain, rest sourced from reference TRBV9 and TRBJ2-7, is DSGVTQTPKHLITATGQRVTLRCSPRSGDLSVYWYQQSLDQGLQFLIQYYNGEERAKGNILERFSAQQFPDLHSELNLSSLELGDSALYFCASSVAFGYEQYFGPGTRLTVT.

J is TRBJ2-1 and V is TRBV4-2; TRBD2 agrees at 10 bases. V was pared by 4 bases and J by 5 bases, with 5 bases of the junction left unmatched. This CDR3 is 15 amino acids long. Germline V CDR1 and CDR2: LGHNA, YNFKEQ. The CDR3 nucleotides are TGTGCCAGCAGCCCTAGCGGGAGAGAAAACAATGAGCAGTTCTTC. This translates into CASSPSGRENNEQFF.

The chain recombines TRBV19 with TRBJ1-2, with TRBD1 matching over 7 bases. Germline V lookup: CDR1 LNHDA, CDR2 SQIVND (reference sequence). The CDR3 is made up of 14 amino acids. V lost 5 bases, J lost 4 bases, and 7 bases stayed unmatched. CDR3 residues: CASSPGGQGYGYTF. The CDR3 bases are TGTGCCAGTAGTCCAGGGGGGCAGGGCTATGGCTACACCTTC.

The gene calls are TRBV4-3 and TRBJ2-1; unclear D gene. This CDR3 is 13 amino acids long. The germline CDR1 and CDR2 sequences are LGHNA and YSLEER. The V end was cut by 0 bases, the J end by 5 bases, with 5 bases between. In DNA, the CDR3 is TGCGCCAGCAGCCAAGATGTAGACAATGAGCAGTTCTTC. Translated, it gives CASSQDVDNEQFF.

The table lists this clone with a count of one. The V call is TRBV6-1, the J call TRBJ2-3, with D unresolved. V was pared by 6 bases and J by 2 bases, with 3 bases between. This CDR3 has 11 residues. CDR1 is MNHNS, CDR2 SASEGT, per germline. The CDR3, as DNA: TGTGCCAGCAGCCCCACAGATACGCAGTATTTT. It encodes CASSPTDTQYF.

This clone showed up just once. The chain has TRBV28 and TRBJ2-5; D ambiguous. The CDR3 is 14 amino acids. Trimming took 5 bases from V and 5 from J, leaving 15 bases between them. CDR1 MDHEN and CDR2 SYDVKM come from the germline V gene. The CDR3 DNA reads as TGTGCCAGCAGTACCCACACCGATGTGGAGACCCAGTACTTC. Its translation is CASSTHTDVETQYF.

The rearrangement links TRBV6-2 or TRBV6-3 to TRBJ1-1; 9 positions agree with TRBD1. Trimming removed 5 bases from V and 1 base from J; junction bases left unmatched: 5. The germline gives CDR1 MNHEY, CDR2 SVGEGT. This CDR3 is built from 15 residues. CDR3 residues: CASSPGTGRNTEAFF. The CDR3 DNA is TGTGCCAGCAGTCCCGGGACAGGGAGGAACACTGAAGCTTTCTTT.

The gene calls are TRBV18 and TRBJ1-1, with 9 bases that match TRBD1. The CDR3 totals 18 residues. Germline loops: CDR1 KGHSH, CDR2 LQKENI. The junction had 15 bases not matched to a gene; V was cut back by 3 bases and J by 4 bases. The CDR3 loop is CASSPLIPGQGHSTEAFF. The CDR3 bases are TGTGCCAGCTCACCCCTAATCCCGGGACAGGGCCATAGCACTGAAGCTTTCTTT.

The V gene is TRBV19, the J gene TRBJ2-4; D could derive from TRBD1 or TRBD2 (5 bases each). Trimming cost V 8 bases and J 6 bases, with 17 bases left between them. Germline lookup yields CDR1 LNHDA and CDR2 SQIVND (reference sequence). The CDR3 is 14 amino acids. The CDR3 DNA sequence: TGTGCCAGTCTGGGGGTACCCTGGGGAAACATTCAGTACTTC. This sequence encodes CASLGVPWGNIQYF.

This clone was recorded once. The J gene is TRBJ2-2, the V gene TRBV4-3; D might be TRBD2 (6 bases). The CDR3 sequence is 15 residues long. Trimming took off 1 base at V and 4 bases at J, with 10 bases between the two ends. Germline assignment: CDR1 LGHNA and CDR2 YSLEER. The CDR3 loop is CASSQAFGSTGELFF. The CDR3 DNA is TGCGCCAGCAGCCAAGCGTTCGGGAGCACCGGGGAGCTGTTTTTT.

V and J are TRBV4-2 and TRBJ2-1; a possible D gene is TRBD2 (5 bases). The CDR3 consists of 17 residues. Germline lookup yields CDR1 LGHNA and CDR2 YNFKEQ. V was pared by 1 base and J by 0 bases, with 13 bases between. In DNA, the CDR3 is TGTGCCAGCAGCCAAGGGGAAGCGGAGGCCTCCTACAATGAGCAGTTCTTC. Amino acids: CASSQGEAEASYNEQFF.

The rearrangement links TRBV11-1 to TRBJ2-7, with a weak D call TRBD1 (6 bases). CDR1 SGHAT and CDR2 FQDESV come from the germline V gene (reference sequence). The CDR3 loop spans 14 amino acids. Trimming stripped 5 bases from V and 2 bases from J, with 13 bases between. This CDR3 reads CASSLDRLTYEQYF. CDR3 DNA: TGTGCCAGCAGCCTCGACAGGCTAACCTACGAGCAGTACTTC.

The chain has TRBV18 and TRBJ2-7; 8 bases fit TRBD2. V shed 5 bases, J shed 4 bases, and the junction held 10 bases outside the gene matches. This CDR3 comprises 15 residues. The germline CDR1 and CDR2 sequences are KGHSH and LQKENI. The CDR3 sequence: CASSARTSNRYEQYF. The CDR3 bases are TGTGCCAGCTCAGCTAGGACTAGCAACCGTTACGAGCAGTACTTC.

V usage is TRBV30 and J usage is TRBJ2-7; a possible D gene is TRBD1 (5 bases). V was clipped by 4 bases and J by 5 bases, with 18 bases between them. The CDR3 totals 14 residues. CDR1 GTSNPN and CDR2 SVGIG come from the germline V gene (reference sequence). The CDR3 sequence is CAWIRAPGPNEQYF. CDR3 nucleotide sequence: TGTGCCTGGATCCGGGCCCCAGGGCCCAACGAGCAGTACTTC. The variable domain in full, with the rest retrieved from reference TRBV30 and TRBJ2-7, is SQTIHQWPATLVQPVGSPLSLECTVEGTSNPNLYWYRQAAGRGLQLLFYSVGIGQISSEVPQNLSASRPQDRQFILSSKKLLLSDSGFYLCAWIRAPGPNEQYFGPGTRLTVT.

This chain uses TRBV11-2 with TRBJ2-1, with D unresolved. CDR3 size: 12 residues. Germline CDR1 is SGHAT and CDR2 is FQNNGV. V lost 1 base, J lost 12 bases, and 10 bases lay in between. The CDR3 region is CASSLVAPLQFF. The CDR3 DNA is TGTGCCAGCAGCTTAGTGGCTCCCTTGCAGTTCTTC.

V usage is TRBV4-2 and J usage is TRBJ2-1, with TRBD2 as a possible D gene (6 bases). This CDR3 is 16 amino acids long. Germline lookup yields CDR1 LGHNA and CDR2 YNFKEQ. Between the trimmed V and J ends, which lost 0 bases and 9 bases, there was a span of 18 bases. For the CDR3, the DNA is TGTGCCAGCAGCCAAGAAAGCTTGCGGGATCCTAGTGAGCAGTTCTTC. This translates into CASSQESLRDPSEQFF.

The chain links TRBV6-5 to TRBJ1-2, with D unresolved. The CDR3 is made up of 14 amino acids. Germline V CDR1 and CDR2: MNHEY, SVGAGI. V lost 2 bases and J lost 1, with 8 bases in between. CDR3: CASSYSGGNYGYTF. Here the CDR3 DNA reads TGTGCCAGCAGTTACAGCGGAGGTAACTATGGCTACACCTTC.

The chain combines TRBV6-5 with TRBJ2-7, with D maybe TRBD2 (6 bases). Trimming removed 0 bases at V and 6 bases at J, with 18 bases between. Per the germline V gene, CDR1 is MNHEY and CDR2 is SVGAGI. The CDR3 contains 16 residues. The CDR3 DNA follows: TGTGCCAGCAGTTACTCGACTTCTGTGGGCGGGGCCGAGCAGTACTTC. Encoded protein: CASSYSTSVGGAEQYF.

The rearrangement uses TRBV12-2 and TRBJ2-7; the table's D gene call, TRBD1, was not cross checked with the DNA. TRBV12-2 is an annotated pseudogene. There are 15 residues in the CDR3. The CDR3 DNA follows: TGTGCAAGTCGCTTAGGACGGACAGGGGAATACGAGCAGTACTTC. Translating it yields CASRLGRTGEYEQYF.

The V and J genes are TRBV14 and TRBJ2-7; 7 bases match TRBD2. The CDR3 consists of 14 residues. Losses at the gene ends were 7 bases for V and 2 bases for J; bases not matched to a gene: 8. The V gene's germline CDR1 is SGHDN and CDR2 FVKESK. The CDR3 sequence is CASIGLAGAYEQYF. CDR3 nucleotide sequence: TGTGCCAGCATTGGATTAGCGGGTGCCTACGAGCAGTACTTC.

In the case of this clone: An end of the junction differs from the germline gene, which may be a read error. This chain uses TRBV6-1 with TRBJ2-2, with TRBD2 matching 14 bases. CDR1 and CDR2 (germline): MNHNS, SASEGT. The CDR3 consists of 17 residues. CDR3 protein: CASREGLAGGRTGELFF. DNA for the CDR3: TGTGCCAGCAGAGAAGGACTAGCGGGAGGTCGTACCGGGGAGCTGTTTTTT.

This clone was seen more than once but under ten times. V gene TRBV30 combines with J gene TRBJ1-4; D not certain. V lost 3 bases, J lost 6 bases, and 14 bases lay in between. The CDR3 consists of 14 residues. Germline CDR1 is GTSNPN and CDR2 is SVGIG (reference sequence). CDR3 sequence: CAWSPSGLDEKLFF. The CDR3 DNA sequence: TGTGCCTGGAGCCCCAGCGGGTTGGATGAAAAACTGTTTTTT.

The rearrangement uses TRBV7-9 and TRBJ1-2; 7 bases line up with TRBD1. Losses at the gene ends were 5 bases for V and 8 bases for J; bases not matched to a gene: 14. The germline CDR1 and CDR2 sequences are SEHNR and FQNEAQ (reference sequence). The CDR3 loop spans 15 amino acids. CDR3 sequence: CASSISGEGARGYTF. The CDR3 bases are TGTGCCAGCAGCATCTCGGGGGAGGGGGCTCGAGGCTACACCTTC.

V gene TRBV7-2 combines with J gene TRBJ2-1; 11 bases align to TRBD2. The germline V gene has CDR1 SGHTA and CDR2 FQGNSA. The CDR3 extends over 15 amino acids. The V and J ends lost 1 base and 11 bases, in that order; junction bases with no gene match: 7. The CDR3 bases are TGTGCCAGCAGCTTAGAAATTTCTAGCGGGGGGAAGCAGTTCTTC. Translation: CASSLEISSGGKQFF.

In its sample, this clone was seen once. The J gene is TRBJ1-3, the V gene TRBV6-5; 8 nucleotides line up with TRBD1. The junction had 5 bases not matched to a gene; V was cut back by 4 bases and J by 0 bases. Germline V gene lookup returns CDR1 MNHEY and CDR2 SVGAGI. The length of the CDR3 is 16 residues. The CDR3 nucleotides read TGTGCCAGCAGTTCCCGGACAGGGAGCTCTGGAAACACCATATATTTT. Its protein product is CASSSRTGSSGNTIYF.

V gene TRBV10-3 combines with J gene TRBJ2-7; D possibly corresponds to TRBD1 (5 bases). V was cut by 6 bases and J by 6 bases, with 9 bases left in between. Per the germline V gene, CDR1 is ENHRY and CDR2 is SYGVKD. The CDR3 spans 11 residues. The CDR3 DNA reads as TGTGCCATCAGAAATACAGGCGAGCAGTACTTC. Amino acids: CAIRNTGEQYF.

This sequence joins TRBV30 and TRBJ1-2; D may be TRBD1 (5 bases). Trimming pared 4 bases from V and 3 bases from J, leaving 15 bases between. The CDR3 consists of 14 residues. Germline V gene lookup returns CDR1 GTSNPN and CDR2 SVGIG (reference sequence). The CDR3 region has the DNA TGTGCCTGGACCCCGGGGCAGGGTGACTATGGCTACACCTTC. Amino acid sequence: CAWTPGQGDYGYTF.

This clone was recorded only once. The V gene is TRBV6-6, the J gene TRBJ2-1, with D perhaps TRBD1 (6 bases). This CDR3 spans 14 amino acids. V lost 5 bases, J lost 7 bases, and 15 bases lay in between. In germline, CDR1 is MNHNY, CDR2 SVGAGI (reference sequence). Here the CDR3 DNA reads TGTGCCAGCAGTGGACAGCTCCAGGGGAATGAGCAGTTCTTC. This encodes CASSGQLQGNEQFF.

Worth noting for this clone: A junction end diverges from the germline sequence, so it may reflect a read error. The V gene is TRBV7-7, the J gene TRBJ2-3, with D unclear. The CDR3 consists of 14 residues. Germline V gene lookup returns CDR1 SSHAT and CDR2 FNYEAQ (reference sequence). The CDR3 region is CASSLDRNRDTQYF. The CDR3 nucleotides are TGTGCTAGCAGCTTAGATCGGAACCGCGATACGCAGTATTTT.